The 21 T cell receptor beta chains presented below share a single source sample, sequenced in a study of GPR56 and killer-like receptors on CD4 memory cells. TCRdb reanalyzed the reads, giving one entry per CDR3 protein sequence and no DNA. This sample's table has approximately 2,900 distinct CDR3 sequences. Cells were FACS-enriched into one of five CD4+ populations defined by killer cell lectin-like receptor and GPR56 expression. The source material was memory CD4+ T cells from blood. Receptor source: a human donor in good health.

This clonotype is labeled medium-sized based on frequency. V gene TRBV7-2 combines with J gene TRBJ2-5; the D call from TCRdb, TRBD1, cannot be confirmed without DNA. CDR1 is SGHTA and CDR2 is FQGNSA in the germline V gene. This CDR3 contains 13 residues. This chain's CDR3 is CASSLRQIETQYF.

This clonotype is large by frequency. This chain joins TRBV10-3 and TRBJ1-1; the D gene TCRdb calls, TRBD1, cannot be checked with no DNA. The CDR3 loop spans 13 amino acids. Germline V CDR1 and CDR2: ENHRY, SYGVKD. The CDR3 spells CAISEIGGTEAFF.

This chain links TRBV20-1 with TRBJ2-7; TCRdb outputs TRBD1, but without DNA this stays unchecked. CDR3 length: 15 residues. Germline V gene sequence: CDR1 DFQATT, CDR2 SNEGSKA (reference sequence). The CDR3 spells CSARDPATGGYEQYF.

By frequency, this clonotype registers medium-sized. V is TRBV19 and J is TRBJ1-5; lacking DNA, the TRBD1 call made by TCRdb goes unchecked. CDR1 and CDR2 from the germline V gene are LNHDA and SQIVND (reference sequence). This CDR3 has 16 amino acids. This chain's CDR3 is CASSIDRGADKGPQHF.

The chain joins TRBV2 to TRBJ1-1; the D gene TCRdb calls, TRBD1, cannot be checked with no DNA. Germline V gene sequence: CDR1 SNHLY, CDR2 FYNNEI. The CDR3 sequence is 15 residues long. CDR3 region: CASRPGTGAGTEAFF. Using reference TRBV2 and TRBJ1-1 for the parts outside the CDR3, the full variable domain is EPEVTQTPSHQVTQMGQEVILRCVPISNHLYFYWYRQILGQKVEFLVSFYNNEISEKSEIFDDQFSVERPDGSNFTLKIRSTKLEDSAMYFCASRPGTGAGTEAFFGQGTRLTVV.

This chain joins TRBV7-9 and TRBJ2-7; TCRdb's D gene call, TRBD1, goes unchecked for lack of DNA. In germline, CDR1 is SEHNR, CDR2 FQNEAQ (reference sequence). This CDR3 spans 15 amino acids. The CDR3 sequence: CASSASDRGAYEQYF.

According to its frequency, this clonotype is medium-sized. The chain combines TRBV18 with TRBJ1-2; TCRdb calls TRBD1, which cannot be checked without DNA. Germline CDR1 KGHSH, CDR2 LQKENI. The CDR3 covers 15 residues. The CDR3 spells CASSPDSNRGYGYTF.

J is TRBJ2-7 and V is TRBV7-3; no DNA is available, so the TRBD1 call from TCRdb remains unchecked. The CDR3 loop spans 15 amino acids. Germline values: CDR1 SGHTA, CDR2 FQGTGA. The CDR3 reads CASSPTDRVSHEQYF.

The chain links TRBV6-5 to TRBJ2-1; TCRdb picks TRBD2, but there is no DNA to check that call. The CDR3 sequence is 17 residues long. Germline V CDR1 and CDR2: MNHEY, SVGAGI. CDR3 in amino acids: CASSYTASGGTYNEQFF.

Frequency places this clonotype as medium-sized. The chain is built from TRBV7-9 and TRBJ2-5; the D call of TRBD2 rests on TCRdb alone, since no DNA is present to check it. The germline V gene encodes CDR1 SEHNR and CDR2 FQNEAQ (reference sequence). CDR3 size: 20 residues. CDR3: CASSPRIGTSGGNRQETQYF.

Judged by frequency, this clonotype is medium-sized. The chain combines TRBV28 with TRBJ1-3; TCRdb's D gene call, TRBD1, goes unchecked for lack of DNA. Germline V gives CDR1 MDHEN, CDR2 SYDVKM. The CDR3 is made up of 13 amino acids. This chain's CDR3 is CASSIQGGNTIYF.

The V call is TRBV2, the J call TRBJ2-7; TCRdb lists TRBD2, though no DNA is available to test this call. Germline CDR1 reads SNHLY; CDR2 reads FYNNEI. The CDR3 runs to 11 residues. Here the CDR3 reads CAGSSVVEQYF.

The J gene is TRBJ1-2, the V gene TRBV11-3; checking the TCRdb D call of TRBD1 is not possible without DNA. The CDR3 has 14 residues. Germline V gives CDR1 SGHNT, CDR2 YENEEA. The CDR3 region is CASSPRGTWRGYTF.

V and J are TRBV7-2 and TRBJ1-5. Germline CDR1 and CDR2: SGHTA and FQGNSA. The CDR3 is made up of 13 amino acids. CDR3 region: CASSLAPGQAQHF.

This clonotype is deemed medium-sized (0.01 to 0.1%) by its frequency. The gene calls are TRBV7-2 and TRBJ2-7; TCRdb designates TRBD2, a call that cannot be tested without DNA. This CDR3 spans 14 amino acids. Germline V gives CDR1 SGHTA, CDR2 FQGNSA. The CDR3 is CASSWRDGTYEQYF.

The rearrangement links TRBV12-3 or TRBV12-4 to TRBJ1-1. The CDR3 consists of 12 residues. The CDR3 sequence is CASSFHRRGTFF.

By frequency, this clonotype registers large. This sequence joins TRBV6-1 and TRBJ1-2; absent DNA, TCRdb's TRBD1 call cannot be checked. The CDR3 runs 15 residues. Germline-derived CDR1 and CDR2 are MNHNS and SASEGT. The CDR3 protein is CASSGSRGGPYGYTF.

This chain joins TRBV4-1 and TRBJ1-5. This CDR3 comprises 15 residues. Germline lookup yields CDR1 MGHRA and CDR2 YSYEKL. CDR3 sequence: CASSVGFLGGQPQHF.

V usage is TRBV5-4 and J usage is TRBJ2-3; the D gene TCRdb calls, TRBD1, cannot be checked with no DNA. The CDR3 sequence is 16 residues long. The germline V gene encodes CDR1 SGHNT and CDR2 YYREEE (reference sequence). The CDR3 protein is CASSRSTQKGADTQYF.

The chain recombines TRBV5-6 with TRBJ2-3; without DNA, the TCRdb call of TRBD1 cannot be checked. The CDR3 is 16 residues long. Germline CDR1 reads SGHDT; CDR2 reads YYEEEE. CDR3 sequence: CASRGVGGYNTDTQYF.

Measured by frequency, this clonotype is medium-sized. The chain carries TRBV6-1 and TRBJ1-2; TCRdb proposes TRBD1, but this gene call is untestable without DNA. The CDR3 is 16 amino acids. The germline CDR1 and CDR2 sequences are MNHNS and SASEGT. CDR3 residues: CASSVQTAGLGYGYTF.